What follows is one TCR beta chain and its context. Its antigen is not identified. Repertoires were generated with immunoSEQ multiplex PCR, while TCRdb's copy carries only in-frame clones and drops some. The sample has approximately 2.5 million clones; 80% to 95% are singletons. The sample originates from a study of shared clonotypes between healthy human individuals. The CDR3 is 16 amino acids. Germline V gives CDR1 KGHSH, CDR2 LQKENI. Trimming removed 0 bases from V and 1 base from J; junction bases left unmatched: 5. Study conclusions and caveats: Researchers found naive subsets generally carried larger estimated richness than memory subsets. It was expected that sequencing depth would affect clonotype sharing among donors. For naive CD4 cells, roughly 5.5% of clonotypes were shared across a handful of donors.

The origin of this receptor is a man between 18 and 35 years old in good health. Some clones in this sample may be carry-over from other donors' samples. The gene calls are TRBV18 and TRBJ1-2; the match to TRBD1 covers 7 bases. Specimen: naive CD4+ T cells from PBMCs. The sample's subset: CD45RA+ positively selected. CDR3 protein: CASSPPGTEGNYGYTF. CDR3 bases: TGTGCCAGCTCACCACCGGGGACAGAGGGTAACTATGGCTACACCTTC. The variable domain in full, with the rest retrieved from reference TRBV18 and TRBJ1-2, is NAGVMQNPRHLVRRRGQEARLRCSPMKGHSHVYWYRQLPEEGLKFMVYLQKENIIDESGMPKERFSAEFPKEGPSILRIQQVVRGDSAAYFCASSPPGTEGNYGYTFGSGTRLTVV.